This T cell receptor beta chain was captured by sequencing in a study of T-cell reconstitution after alpha-beta-depleted transplantation in children. TCRbeta library construction was performed incorporating unique molecular identifiers. Via MiXCR, TCRdb re-called the PCR reads, giving one row per CDR3 protein. The sample holds over 70,000 distinct CDR3 sequences, 10% to 15% seen once. This clonotype was seen many times. Germline V gives CDR1 SGHTA, CDR2 FQGNSA. CDR3 size: 14 residues. The ends lost 1 base at V and 7 bases at J; junction bases unmatched: 3. This clonotype was obtained from a human donor who donated a stem cell graft to a child with inherited bone marrow failure. This chain connects TRBV7-2 to TRBJ2-1; 8 bases are a match to TRBD1. The material sequenced was PBMCs from the stem cell graft donor, taken from the stem cell graft. This chain's CDR3 is CASSLGQGWNEQFF. CDR3 in DNA: TGTGCCAGCAGCTTAGGACAGGGGTGGAATGAGCAGTTCTTC.